These 12 T cell receptor beta chains were sequenced from one sample in a study of persistence of HIV-infected CD4 T cells. The libraries were made with immunoSEQ version 4 in survey mode. Profiled with immunoSEQ multiplex PCR; TCRdb holds only in-frame clones, not every one. The table lists under 20,000 clones, less than 75% of them singletons. An overlapping HIV-1 Gag peptide pool stimulated these cells at approximately 0.91 ug/peptide/mL. Sorting of responding CD4+ T cells relied on upregulated CD40 ligand together with CD69. Their target antigens are unknown. The sequences come from CD4+ T cells sorted from PBMCs after roughly 18-hour stimulation, collected from a patient who received antiretroviral therapy. These receptors all come from an adult woman with HIV who was CMV-seropositive.

The count of this clone is one. The rearrangement links TRBV6-5 to TRBJ1-1, with D hard to call. The length of the CDR3 is 14 residues. The ends were cut back, 7 bases at V and 1 base at J, with 13 bases in the middle. Germline V CDR1 and CDR2: MNHEY, SVGAGI. CDR3 bases: TGTGCCAGCAATCGGCCCGGTGGGAACACTGAAGCTTTCTTT. It codes for CASNRPGGNTEAFF.

This chain joins TRBV10-3 and TRBJ1-4, with D uncertain. V was pared by 6 bases and J by 3 bases, with 11 bases between. Germline CDR1 reads ENHRY; CDR2 reads SYGVKD. The CDR3 spans 14 residues. The CDR3 DNA reads TGTGCCATCAGGGGCCCGCGACCTAATGAAAAACTGTTTTTT. It codes for CAIRGPRPNEKLFF.

This clone is classed as medium-sized. The J gene is TRBJ2-7, the V gene TRBV18; a possible D gene is TRBD1 (6 bases). CDR1 and CDR2 from the germline V gene are KGHSH and LQKENI. The length of the CDR3 is 12 residues. The V and J ends lost 5 bases and 4 bases respectively, with 9 bases between them. This CDR3 is CASSGQSYEQYF. CDR3 nucleotides: TGTGCCAGCTCAGGACAGAGTTACGAGCAGTACTTC.

V is TRBV7-2 and J is TRBJ1-5; 7 nucleotides agree with TRBD1. With 4 bases clipped from V and 7 bases from J, the junction kept 10 bases outside the gene matches. CDR3 length: 15 amino acids. Germline lookup yields CDR1 SGHTA and CDR2 FQGNSA. CDR3 sequence: CASSYTTGSGQPQHF. The CDR3 DNA is TGTGCCAGCAGCTATACGACAGGGTCGGGGCAGCCCCAGCATTTT.

This clone was counted only a few times. The rearrangement links TRBV7-8 to TRBJ1-1; no clear D gene. Germline V CDR1 and CDR2: SGHVS, FQNEAQ. The CDR3 loop spans 15 amino acids. Trimming took 5 bases from V and 0 from J, leaving 13 bases between them. CDR3: CASSHPNGMNTEAFF. Here the CDR3 DNA reads TGTGCCAGCAGCCATCCTAACGGGATGAACACTGAAGCTTTCTTT.

This clone counts as medium-sized. The V gene is TRBV12-5, the J gene TRBJ1-1, with D uncertain. The V and J ends lost 4 bases and 4 bases respectively, with 10 bases between them. The CDR3 totals 13 residues. From germline, CDR1 is LGHNT and CDR2 FRNRAP. The chain's CDR3 is CASGSWEGTEAFF. CDR3 coding DNA: TGTGCTAGTGGTTCCTGGGAGGGCACTGAAGCTTTCTTT.

V is TRBV5-6 and J is TRBJ2-7, with TRBD1 identical over 8 bases. CDR3 size: 13 residues. CDR1 SGHDT and CDR2 YYEEEE come from the germline V gene. The V gene end was trimmed by 2 bases and the J gene end by 5 bases; junction bases not matched to a gene: 3. The CDR3 DNA sequence: TGTGCCAGCAGCTTCTGGGACAGGAACGAGCAGTACGTC. Translation gives CASSFWDRNEQYV.

The chain carries TRBV7-6 and TRBJ2-5; TRBD2 agrees at 11 bases. The CDR3 is made up of 15 amino acids. Looked up from germline, CDR1 is SGHVS and CDR2 is FNYEAQ. V lost 3 bases, J lost 2 bases, and 2 bases stayed unmatched. The CDR3 nucleotides are TGTGCCAGCAGCTTGGGGACTAGCGGACAAGAGACCCAGTACTTC. Protein sequence: CASSLGTSGQETQYF.

This chain connects TRBV19 to TRBJ1-5, with D perhaps matching TRBD1 (5 bases). Germline CDR1 and CDR2: LNHDA and SQIVND (reference sequence). The CDR3 has 15 residues. V lost 4 bases, J lost 7 bases, and 17 bases lay in between. The CDR3 sequence: CASSRYGHGGQPQHF. CDR3 nucleotides: TGTGCCAGTAGTAGATACGGACATGGAGGACAGCCCCAGCATTTT.

This sequence joins TRBV5-1 and TRBJ2-3, with D possibly matching TRBD1 (6 bases). The germline V gene encodes CDR1 SGHRS and CDR2 YFSETQ. The CDR3 has 16 amino acids. V gave up 2 bases and J gave up 2 bases, with 15 bases separating them. The CDR3 nucleotides are TGCGCCAGCAGCTTAGAGGGCAGGGGATTCACAGATACGCAGTATTTT. This translates into CASSLEGRGFTDTQYF.

The chain joins TRBV9 to TRBJ1-4, with 8 bases fitting TRBD1. The CDR3 has 16 residues. Germline CDR1 SGDLS, CDR2 YYNGEE. Trimming cost V 4 bases and J 2 bases; bases outside gene matches: 7. CDR3 sequence reads: CASSPHSGGTNEKLFF. For the CDR3, the DNA is TGTGCCAGCAGCCCCCACTCAGGGGGCACTAATGAAAAACTGTTTTTT.

Sample share makes this clone medium-sized. The J gene is TRBJ1-5, the V gene TRBV19, with D hard to call. V shed 4 bases and J shed 5 bases, with 6 bases lying between them. Germline-derived CDR1 and CDR2 are LNHDA and SQIVND (reference sequence). The CDR3 loop spans 12 amino acids. The DNA of the CDR3 is TGTGCCAGTAGTACCGGGTATCAGCCCCAGCATTTT. Protein sequence: CASSTGYQPQHF.